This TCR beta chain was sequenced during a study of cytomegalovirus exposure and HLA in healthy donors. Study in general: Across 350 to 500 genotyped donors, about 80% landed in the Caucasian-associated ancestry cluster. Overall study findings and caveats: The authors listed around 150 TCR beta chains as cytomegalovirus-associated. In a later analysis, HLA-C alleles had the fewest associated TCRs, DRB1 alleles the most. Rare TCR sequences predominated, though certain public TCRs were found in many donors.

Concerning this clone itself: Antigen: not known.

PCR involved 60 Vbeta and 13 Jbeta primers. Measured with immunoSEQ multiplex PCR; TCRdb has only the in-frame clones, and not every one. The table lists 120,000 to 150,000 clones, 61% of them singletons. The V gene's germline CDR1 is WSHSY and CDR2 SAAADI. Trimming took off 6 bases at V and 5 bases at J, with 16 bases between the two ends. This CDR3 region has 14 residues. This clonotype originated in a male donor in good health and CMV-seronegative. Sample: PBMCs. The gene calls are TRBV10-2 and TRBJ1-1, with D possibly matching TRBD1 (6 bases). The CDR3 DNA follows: TGCGCCAGCAGGGGGGCAGGTGGGGGAACTGAAGCTTTCTTT. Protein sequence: CASRGAGGGTEAFF.